Shown below are 26 T cell receptor beta chains from a single sample sequenced in a study of blood T cell repertoires in COVID-19 (dated by TCRdb to about 2020). Library generation was performed with the immunoSEQ multiplex PCR assay. TCRdb mirrors the immuneACCESS table, restricted to in-frame sequences. Some clones are absent from its copies; in checked studies, under half trace to an unresolved V gene, and the reason for the others is unknown. The sample profile shows 60,000 to 80,000 clones; approximately 89% of them were found once. The ten biggest clones cover 6.4% of the sample. Sequences were obtained from peripheral blood. Receptors originate from a woman in her seventies with acute or convalescent COVID-19.

The chain uses TRBV7-8 and TRBJ1-5; D not resolved. Trimming took off 5 bases at V and 0 bases at J, with 11 bases between the two ends. This CDR3 spans 15 amino acids. The germline V gene encodes CDR1 SGHVS and CDR2 FQNEAQ. CDR3 nucleotide sequence: TGTGCCAGCAGCCCCGGCGGCCTTAGCAATCAGCCCCAGCATTTT. Its protein is CASSPGGLSNQPQHF.

This sequence joins TRBV9 and TRBJ2-1; TRBD1 matches at 10 bases. In germline, CDR1 is SGDLS, CDR2 YYNGEE. CDR3 length: 16 residues. Unmatched junction bases numbered 5, after V lost 0 bases and J lost 5 bases. The DNA of the CDR3 is TGTGCCAGCAGCGTAGGGGCCGGGACAGGGGACAATGAGCAGTTCTTC. Protein sequence: CASSVGAGTGDNEQFF.

The gene calls are TRBV10-3 and TRBJ2-3, with D possibly TRBD2 on 6 matching bases. The germline CDR1 and CDR2 sequences are ENHRY and SYGVKD. V lost 4 bases to trimming and J lost 1 base, with 6 bases between them. CDR3 size: 13 residues. CDR3: CAISAGGTDTQYF. The CDR3 DNA is TGTGCCATCAGTGCGGGAGGCACAGATACGCAGTATTTT.

This chain uses TRBV5-4 with TRBJ2-1; D might be TRBD1 (5 bases). The germline V and J ends were trimmed by 4 bases and 5 bases, with 16 bases remaining between them. The CDR3 runs to 15 residues. Germline assignment: CDR1 SGHNT and CDR2 YYREEE (reference sequence). The CDR3: CASSPKPTADNEQFF. DNA of the CDR3: TGTGCCAGCAGCCCCAAACCGACAGCAGACAATGAGCAGTTCTTC.

This chain links TRBV5-1 with TRBJ1-1, with 7 bases aligning to TRBD1. This CDR3 region has 15 residues. Germline V CDR1 and CDR2: SGHRS, YFSETQ. J lost 1 base, V lost 1 base, and 4 bases had no gene match. Here the CDR3 DNA reads TGCGCCAGCAGCTTGCAACAGGGGTGGAACACTGAAGCTTTCTTT. As protein: CASSLQQGWNTEAFF.

This sequence joins TRBV27 and TRBJ2-3; TRBD2 aligns across 10 bases. CDR3 length: 16 amino acids. Per germline, CDR1 MNHEY and CDR2 SMNVEV (reference sequence). The trim removed 7 bases at V and 1 base at J, leaving 8 bases unmatched. The CDR3 DNA is TGTGCCAGCACCGTAGGGAGCGGGAGGGGCACAGATACGCAGTATTTT. Amino acids: CASTVGSGRGTDTQYF.

In DNA, the CDR3 is TGTGCCAGCAGCCCCCGAGGGGGGACAGGGGGATCACCGAGGGCAGATACGCAGTATTTT. Translated: CASSPRGGTGGSPRADTQYF. This chain joins TRBV9 and TRBJ2-3; TRBD1 matches at 11 bases. CDR1 and CDR2 from the germline V gene are SGDLS and YYNGEE. The CDR3 contains 20 residues. The J segment lost 4 bases and the V segment lost 4 bases, leaving 20 bases of the junction unmatched.

The chain links TRBV28 to TRBJ2-2, with TRBD1 matching over 8 bases. This CDR3 has 15 amino acids. CDR1 and CDR2 (germline): MDHEN, SYDVKM. V shed 6 bases and J 5 bases; nucleotides not matched to a gene: 8. The CDR3 region has the DNA TGTGCCAGCAGCCCAGGGGGCGCGGGTACCGGGGAGCTGTTTTTT. Translation: CASSPGGAGTGELFF.

This clone was observed a few times. The chain couples TRBV5-1 to TRBJ2-1, with D possibly being TRBD2 (7 bases). V was trimmed by 4 bases and J by 5 bases, leaving 22 bases between them. The CDR3 spans 17 residues. The germline CDR1 and CDR2 sequences are SGHRS and YFSETQ. This CDR3 is CASSGLGGGGLNNEQFF. The DNA for the CDR3 is TGCGCCAGCAGCGGCCTGGGTGGCGGGGGCCTAAACAATGAGCAGTTCTTC.

The chain uses TRBV28 and TRBJ1-2, with D tentatively TRBD1 (5 bases). This CDR3 contains 13 residues. V was pared by 7 bases and J by 3 bases, with 12 bases between. Germline V gene lookup returns CDR1 MDHEN and CDR2 SYDVKM. The CDR3 DNA is TGTGCCAGCACAAGGGGCAGGGACTATGGCTACACCTTC. It codes for CASTRGRDYGYTF.

The chain joins TRBV30 to TRBJ1-6, with unresolved D. The CDR3 totals 16 residues. In germline, CDR1 is GTSNPN, CDR2 SVGIG (reference sequence). The ends were cut back, 0 bases at V and 4 bases at J, with 13 bases in the middle. The CDR3 sequence is CAWSVGRGLYNSPLHF. The CDR3 bases are TGTGCCTGGAGTGTGGGGAGAGGGCTTTATAATTCACCCCTCCACTTT.

The chain joins TRBV5-1 to TRBJ1-5; the D is unclear. The germline V and J ends were trimmed by 0 bases and 4 bases, with 8 bases remaining between them. In germline, CDR1 is SGHRS, CDR2 YFSETQ. The CDR3 has 14 residues. This CDR3 reads CASSLAGGNQPQHF. In DNA form, the CDR3 reads TGCGCCAGCAGCTTGGCAGGAGGTAATCAGCCCCAGCATTTT. The variable domain in full, with the rest retrieved from reference TRBV5-1 and TRBJ1-5, is KAGVTQTPRYLIKTRGQQVTLSCSPISGHRSVSWYQQTPGQGLQFLFEYFSETQRNKGNFPGRFSGRQFSNSRSEMNVSTLELGDSALYLCASSLAGGNQPQHFGDGTRLSIL.

This chain's CDR3 is CASSPGRAGNGEAFF. CDR3 DNA: TGTGCCAGCAGTCCCGGGAGGGCCGGGAACGGTGAAGCTTTCTTT. The V call is TRBV6-5, the J call TRBJ1-1; D gene ambiguous. The CDR3 sequence is 15 residues long. CDR1 and CDR2 from the germline V gene are MNHEY and SVGAGI. Trimming shortened V by 5 bases and J by 7 bases, and 20 bases separated the two germline ends.

The rearrangement links TRBV7-3 to TRBJ2-3, with D possibly TRBD2 on 5 matching bases. CDR1 is SGHTA, CDR2 FQGTGA, per germline. Trimming shortened V by 5 bases and J by 3 bases, and 18 bases separated the two germline ends. The CDR3 is 16 residues long. In DNA, the CDR3 is TGTGCCAGCAGCGCTACCACGGGATTAGGGACAGATACGCAGTATTTT. It yields the protein CASSATTGLGTDTQYF.

This clone was recorded once. V and J are TRBV9 and TRBJ1-4, with D perhaps matching TRBD1 (6 bases). Germline assignment: CDR1 SGDLS and CDR2 YYNGEE. This CDR3 has 16 amino acids. V was clipped by 5 bases and J by 6 bases, with 20 bases between them. DNA of the CDR3: TGTGCCAGCAGTCCCCGAGGGGGTAAGGGGTATGAAAAACTGTTTTTT. It is translated as CASSPRGGKGYEKLFF.

This chain links TRBV9 with TRBJ2-5; 7 nucleotides match TRBD1. Unmatched junction bases numbered 9, after V lost 3 bases and J lost 4 bases. The CDR3 contains 15 residues. Germline-derived CDR1 and CDR2 are SGDLS and YYNGEE. CDR3 nucleotide sequence: TGTGCCAGCAGCGCCGGGACAGCACTAGGAGAGACCCAGTACTTC. Translation: CASSAGTALGETQYF. Full variable domain (missing parts from reference TRBV9 and TRBJ2-5): DSGVTQTPKHLITATGQRVTLRCSPRSGDLSVYWYQQSLDQGLQFLIQYYNGEERAKGNILERFSAQQFPDLHSELNLSSLELGDSALYFCASSAGTALGETQYFGPGTRLLVL.

V and J are TRBV27 and TRBJ1-2, with 9 bases aligning to TRBD1. The CDR3 spans 14 residues. With 3 bases clipped from V and 4 bases from J, the junction kept 3 bases outside the gene matches. Per germline, CDR1 MNHEY and CDR2 SMNVEV (reference sequence). CDR3 sequence (DNA): TGTGCCAGCAGTTTTGCGGGACAGGGCTATGGCTACACCTTC. Protein: CASSFAGQGYGYTF.

The genes are TRBV5-1 and TRBJ1-2; D is unclear. CDR1 and CDR2 (germline): SGHRS, YFSETQ. V was shortened by 4 bases and J by 2 bases, with 15 bases between the two germline ends. The CDR3 runs to 15 residues. CDR3 loop: CASSLDVQFNYGYTF. CDR3 DNA sequence: TGCGCCAGCAGCCTGGACGTACAGTTCAACTATGGCTACACCTTC. Full variable domain (rest looked up from reference TRBV5-1 and TRBJ1-2): KAGVTQTPRYLIKTRGQQVTLSCSPISGHRSVSWYQQTPGQGLQFLFEYFSETQRNKGNFPGRFSGRQFSNSRSEMNVSTLELGDSALYLCASSLDVQFNYGYTFGSGTRLTVV.

The chain carries TRBV5-6 and TRBJ2-7; 7 bases are shared with TRBD1. V lost 0 bases to trimming and J lost 6 bases; unmatched junction nucleotides: 6. CDR1 SGHDT and CDR2 YYEEEE come from the germline V gene. CDR3 length: 14 residues. CDR3 nucleotide sequence: TGTGCCAGCAGCTTGGGAGAGACAGGGTTCGAGCAGTACTTC. Translated, it gives CASSLGETGFEQYF.

The chain combines TRBV12-3 or TRBV12-4 with TRBJ2-7, with 7 bases identical to TRBD1. This CDR3 has 13 residues. With V trimmed by 6 bases and J by 1 base, 3 bases remained unmatched. CDR3 DNA sequence: TGTGCCAGCAGCCCGGGACAGTCCTACGAGCAGTACTTC. Amino acid sequence: CASSPGQSYEQYF.

This rearrangement joins TRBV11-2 to TRBJ2-3, with D uncertain. Germline CDR1 is SGHAT and CDR2 is FQNNGV. The CDR3 is made up of 14 amino acids. The V end lost 5 bases, the J end lost 1 base, and 10 bases lay between the germline ends. CDR3 in amino acids: CASSPLLGTDTQYF. The DNA of the CDR3 is TGTGCCAGCAGCCCCTTACTCGGCACAGATACGCAGTATTTT.

The CDR3 DNA follows: TGTGCCAGCAGTGAAGCGCGGGGGACTACAATCACTGAAGCTTTCTTT. Protein sequence: CASSEARGTTITEAFF. The rearrangement joins TRBV6-1 to TRBJ1-1; a weak D match, TRBD1 (5 bases). Germline values: CDR1 MNHNS, CDR2 SASEGT. This CDR3 contains 16 residues. Trimming stripped 0 bases from V and 4 bases from J, with 15 bases between.

This chain links TRBV7-8 with TRBJ1-5; D gene uncertain. V was pared by 4 bases and J by 1 base, with 14 bases between. The germline gives CDR1 SGHVS, CDR2 FQNEAQ. CDR3 length equals 16 residues. The CDR3, as DNA: TGTGCCAGCAGCTCCACCGGACGGGGAAGCAATCAGCCCCAGCATTTT. The encoded protein is CASSSTGRGSNQPQHF.

There are a few counts of this clone. The V and J genes are TRBV28 and TRBJ2-7, with TRBD1 matching over 7 bases. CDR1 is MDHEN and CDR2 is SYDVKM in the germline V gene. The CDR3 is 14 residues long. V was pared by 5 bases and J by 0 bases, with 4 bases of the junction left unmatched. The CDR3 loop is CASSVDRVSYEQYF. As DNA, the CDR3 is TGTGCCAGCAGTGTCGACAGGGTCTCCTACGAGCAGTACTTC. Using reference TRBV28 and TRBJ2-7 for the parts outside the CDR3, the full variable domain is DVKVTQSSRYLVKRTGEKVFLECVQDMDHENMFWYRQDPGLGLRLIYFSYDVKMKEKGDIPEGYSVSREKKERFSLILESASTNQTSMYLCASSVDRVSYEQYFGPGTRLTVT.

The chain recombines TRBV28 with TRBJ2-1; the match to TRBD1 covers 7 bases. CDR1 and CDR2 (germline): MDHEN, SYDVKM. V was clipped by 4 bases and J by 4 bases; unmatched bases: 10. The CDR3 is 16 residues long. The CDR3 region is CASSSWDSFSYNEQFF. The DNA of the CDR3 is TGTGCCAGCAGTTCTTGGGACAGTTTTTCTTACAATGAGCAGTTCTTC.

This clone was counted a single time. The rearrangement joins TRBV5-1 to TRBJ2-6, with D possibly matching TRBD2 (5 bases). The CDR3 length is 15 residues. V lost 0 bases and J 1 base, leaving 5 bases between the germline ends. Germline loops: CDR1 SGHRS, CDR2 YFSETQ. CDR3 nucleotides: TGCGCCAGCAGCTTGGGGAGGTCTGGGGCCAACGTCCTGACTTTC. Encoded protein: CASSLGRSGANVLTF.